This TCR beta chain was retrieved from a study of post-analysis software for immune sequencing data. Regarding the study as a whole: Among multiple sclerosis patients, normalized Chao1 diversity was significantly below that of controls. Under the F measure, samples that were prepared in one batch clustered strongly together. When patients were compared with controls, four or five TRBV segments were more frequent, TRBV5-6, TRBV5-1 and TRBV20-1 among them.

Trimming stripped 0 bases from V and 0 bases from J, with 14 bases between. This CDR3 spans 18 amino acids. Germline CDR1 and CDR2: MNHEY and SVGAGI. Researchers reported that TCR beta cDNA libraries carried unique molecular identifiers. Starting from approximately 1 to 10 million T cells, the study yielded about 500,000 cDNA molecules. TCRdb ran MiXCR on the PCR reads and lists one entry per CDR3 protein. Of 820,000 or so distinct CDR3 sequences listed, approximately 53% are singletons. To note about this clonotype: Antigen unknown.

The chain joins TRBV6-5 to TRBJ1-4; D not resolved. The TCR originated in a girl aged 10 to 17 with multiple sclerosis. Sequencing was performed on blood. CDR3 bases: TGTGCCAGCAGTTACTCCTGGAGTGCAGCCTCAACTAATGAAAAACTGTTTTTT. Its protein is CASSYSWSAASTNEKLFF.